This TCR beta chain is from a study of shared T cell receptors in the human thymus. Sequencing was performed with immunoSEQ multiplex PCR; in TCRdb, only in-frame clones are kept and a portion is missing. The table lists about 660,000 clones, approximately 89% of them singletons. This same sample was also part of a study on human thymus T cells. That work contributes: The source of the thymus tissue was resections taken during corrective heart surgery.

What was sequenced was thymocytes. The clonotype comes from a boy in the first two years of life with a congenital heart defect.

CDR3 DNA: TGTGCCAGTAGTATGTGGACAGTAAGCAATCAGCCCCAGCATTTT. Translating it yields CASSMWTVSNQPQHF. This chain uses TRBV19 with TRBJ1-5; possibly TRBD1 for D (6 bases). V dropped 3 bases and J dropped 1 base, with 10 bases sitting between them. CDR1 and CDR2 from the germline V gene are LNHDA and SQIVND (reference sequence). This CDR3 comprises 15 residues.